This T cell receptor (beta chain) was captured by sequencing in a study of blood T cells in healthy people across ages. Using a J-beta primer mix together with a sample-barcoded 5' primer, a second PCR was run for about 7 to 12 cycles. TCRdb reprocessed the 5' RACE reads with MiXCR, giving one entry per CDR3 protein. Seen here are some 370,000 distinct CDR3 sequences, about 49% observed once, and the top ten hold around 50%. Trimming removed 0 bases from V and 6 bases from J; junction bases left unmatched: 5. The germline CDR1 and CDR2 sequences are SGHAT and FQNNGV. CDR3 length: 15 residues. What was sequenced was blood. The J gene is TRBJ2-7, the V gene TRBV11-2; 10 nucleotides match TRBD2. The clonotype was recovered from a man in his sixties in good health. Here the CDR3 DNA reads TGTGCCAGCAGCTTAGATAGAACTAGCGGGGCCGAGCAGTACTTC. Its protein is CASSLDRTSGAEQYF.